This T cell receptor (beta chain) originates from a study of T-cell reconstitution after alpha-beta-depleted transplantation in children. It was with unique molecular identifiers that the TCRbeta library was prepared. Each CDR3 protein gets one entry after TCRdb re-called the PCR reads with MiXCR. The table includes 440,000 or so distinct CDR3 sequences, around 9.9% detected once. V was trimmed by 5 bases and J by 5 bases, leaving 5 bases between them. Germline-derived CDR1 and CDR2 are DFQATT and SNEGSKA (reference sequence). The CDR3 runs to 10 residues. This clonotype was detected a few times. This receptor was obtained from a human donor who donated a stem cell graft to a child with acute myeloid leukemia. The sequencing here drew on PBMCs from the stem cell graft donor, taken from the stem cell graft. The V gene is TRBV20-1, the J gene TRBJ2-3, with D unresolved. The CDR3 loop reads CSAHIDTQYF. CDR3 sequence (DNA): TGCAGTGCTCATATAGATACGCAGTATTTT.